This is a list of T cell receptor beta chains from one sample in a study of T-cell memory formation after mild COVID-19. TCRdb reprocessed the 5' RACE reads via MiXCR and lists one record per CDR3 protein. The sample consists of 300,000 to 400,000 distinct CDR3 sequences, roughly an eighth of them appearing once. Sequencing used PBMCs or a T cell subset sorted from them (not recorded which). These receptors originate from a man aged 18-30 years who had mild COVID-19 (a few samples of this study predate the infection). Cell type and time point are not known. The CDR3 runs from the conserved cysteine through the conserved F or W. A D gene is named only where the DNA matches it firmly. Expanded clones are given a class, and other clones once, few, many or no size at all.

few TRBJ1-2 TRBV6-1 - TGTGCCAGCAGGGCCGGGACGGAAAACTATGGCTACACCTTC CASRAGTENYGYTF
- TRBJ2-7 TRBV15 TRBD1 TGTGCCACCAGCAGAGACCAGGGGGCTAAGTACTTC CATSRDQGAKYF
few TRBJ1-1 TRBV20-1 - TGCAGTGCTGCTATGGGTACTGAAGCTTTCTTT CSAAMGTEAFF
few TRBJ2-1 TRBV20-1 TRBD1 TGCAGTGCCAGCAGCGACAGGGAGAATGAGCAGTTCTTC CSASSDRENEQFF
- TRBJ1-2 TRBV3-1 TRBD1 TGTGCCAGCAGTCCTACAGGGGGCGCAAAGAACGGCTACACCTTC CASSPTGGAKNGYTF
few TRBJ2-5 TRBV7-2 TRBD2 TGTGCCAGCAGCACCGGGACTAGCGGGGGTGAGACCCAGTACTTC CASSTGTSGGETQYF
few TRBJ1-6 TRBV4-2 TRBD1 TGTGCCAGCAGCCAAGGGACCGGGACAGGGGTTAATTCACCCCTCCACTTT CASSQGTGTGVNSPLHF
- TRBJ1-5 TRBV7-2 - TGTGCCAGCAGCCGAAGTATAGTCGGCAATCAGCCCCAGCATTTT CASSRSIVGNQPQHF
few TRBJ1-4 TRBV5-1 - TGCGCCAGCAGCTTCTACCCGGAGGCTAATGAAAAACTGTTTTTT CASSFYPEANEKLFF
- TRBJ2-1 TRBV11-2 TRBD2 TGTGCCAGCAGCCCCCGCGGACTAGCGGGGGGCCTTAGAAATGAGCAGTTCTTC CASSPRGLAGGLRNEQFF
- TRBJ1-5 TRBV2 - TGTGCCAGCAGCCAGACGGTCAATCAGCCCCAGCATTTT CASSQTVNQPQHF
many TRBJ2-3 TRBV5-4 - TGTGCCAGCAGCTTGGCGTCTACCCACACAGATACGCAGTATTTT CASSLASTHTDTQYF
- TRBJ1-1 TRBV7-9 - TGTGCCAGCAGCTTGGGCGGGGTGGTGGACACTGAAGCTTTCTTT CASSLGGVVDTEAFF